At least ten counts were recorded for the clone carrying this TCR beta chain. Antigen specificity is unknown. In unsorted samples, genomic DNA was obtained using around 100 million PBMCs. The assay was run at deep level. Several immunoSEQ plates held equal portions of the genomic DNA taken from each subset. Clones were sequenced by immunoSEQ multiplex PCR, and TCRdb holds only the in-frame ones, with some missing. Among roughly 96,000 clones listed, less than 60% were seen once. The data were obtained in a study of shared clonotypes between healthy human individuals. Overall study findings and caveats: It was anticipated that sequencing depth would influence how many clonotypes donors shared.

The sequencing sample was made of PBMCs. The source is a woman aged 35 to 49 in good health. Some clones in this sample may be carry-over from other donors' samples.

The CDR3 spells CASSPRLAGGMEETQYF. For the CDR3, the DNA is TGTGCCAGCAGCCCGCGACTAGCGGGAGGGATGGAAGAGACCCAGTACTTC. The chain joins TRBV4-2 to TRBJ2-5, with TRBD2 matching 14 bases. CDR1 and CDR2 from the germline V gene are LGHNA and YNFKEQ. The CDR3 is made up of 17 amino acids. The V gene end was trimmed by 4 bases and the J gene end by 3 bases; junction bases not matched to a gene: 7.